This TCR beta chain came from a study of T cell responses to AZD1222 COVID-19 vaccine. On this clone: What it binds is unknown.

The CDR3 spans 15 residues. CDR1 and CDR2 (germline): MDHEN, SYDVKM. V shed 4 bases, J shed 1 base, and the junction held 3 bases outside the gene matches. The protocol was immunoSEQ multiplex PCR, while the TCRdb copy is restricted to in-frame clones and leaves out a portion. The data hold about 110,000 clones, with roughly 86% observed a single time. Study observations and caveats: Just 5 to 7 people given AZD1222 tested seropositive at baseline. In a largely white British group with more females than males, clonal diversity was possibly underestimated.

The rearrangement uses TRBV28 and TRBJ2-2; 7 bases align to TRBD1. The clonotype comes from an adult in good health. The input for sequencing was peripheral blood, taken on day 0 of MenACWY control vaccination. The CDR3 coding sequence is TGTGCCAGCAGTTCGGGACAGCTGAACACCGGGGAGCTGTTTTTT. This codes for CASSSGQLNTGELFF.